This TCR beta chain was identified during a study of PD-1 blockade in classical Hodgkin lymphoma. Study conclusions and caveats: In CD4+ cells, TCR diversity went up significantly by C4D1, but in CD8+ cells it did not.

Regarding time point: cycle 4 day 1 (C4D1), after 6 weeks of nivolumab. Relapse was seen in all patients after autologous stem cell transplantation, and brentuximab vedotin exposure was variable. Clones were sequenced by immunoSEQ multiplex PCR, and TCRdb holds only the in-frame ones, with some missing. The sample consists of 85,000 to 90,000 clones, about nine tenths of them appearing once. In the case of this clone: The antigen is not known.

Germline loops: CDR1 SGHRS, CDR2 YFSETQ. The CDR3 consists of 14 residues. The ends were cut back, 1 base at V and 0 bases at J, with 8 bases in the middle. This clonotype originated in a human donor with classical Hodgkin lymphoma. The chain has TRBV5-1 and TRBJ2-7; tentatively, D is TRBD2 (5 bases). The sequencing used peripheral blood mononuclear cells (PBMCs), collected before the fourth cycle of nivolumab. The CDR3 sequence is CASSLSGYSYEQYF. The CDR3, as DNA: TGCGCCAGCAGCTTGAGCGGATACTCCTACGAGCAGTACTTC.